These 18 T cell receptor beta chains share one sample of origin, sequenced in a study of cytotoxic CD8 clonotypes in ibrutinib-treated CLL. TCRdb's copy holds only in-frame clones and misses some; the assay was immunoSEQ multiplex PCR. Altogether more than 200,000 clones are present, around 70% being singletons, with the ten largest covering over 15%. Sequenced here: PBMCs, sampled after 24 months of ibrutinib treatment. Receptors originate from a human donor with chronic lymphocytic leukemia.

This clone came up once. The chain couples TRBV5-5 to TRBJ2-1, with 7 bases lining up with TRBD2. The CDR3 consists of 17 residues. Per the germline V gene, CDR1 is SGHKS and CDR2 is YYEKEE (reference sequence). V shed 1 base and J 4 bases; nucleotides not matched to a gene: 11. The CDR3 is CASSLRGGLDWYNEQFF. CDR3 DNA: TGTGCCAGCAGCTTGCGTGGCGGACTAGATTGGTACAATGAGCAGTTCTTC.

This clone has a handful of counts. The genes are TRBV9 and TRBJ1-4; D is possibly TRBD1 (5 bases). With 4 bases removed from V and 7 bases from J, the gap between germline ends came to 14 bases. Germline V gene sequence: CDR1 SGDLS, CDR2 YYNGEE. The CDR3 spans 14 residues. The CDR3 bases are TGTGCCAGCAGCCCCTCCCCGGGGCCTGAAAAACTGTTTTTT. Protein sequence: CASSPSPGPEKLFF.

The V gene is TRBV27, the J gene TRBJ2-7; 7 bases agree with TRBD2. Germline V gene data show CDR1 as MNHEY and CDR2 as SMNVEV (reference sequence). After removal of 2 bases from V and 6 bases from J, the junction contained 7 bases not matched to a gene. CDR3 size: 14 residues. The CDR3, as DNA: TGTGCCAGCAGTTTAAGGCGGGAGTGGGCCGAGCAGTACTTC. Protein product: CASSLRREWAEQYF.

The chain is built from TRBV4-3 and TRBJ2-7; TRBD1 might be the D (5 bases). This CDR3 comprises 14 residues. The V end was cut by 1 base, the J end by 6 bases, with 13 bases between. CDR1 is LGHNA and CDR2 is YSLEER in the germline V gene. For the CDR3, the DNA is TGCGCCAGCAGCCAAGGGGTCGGAAGGGGCGAGCAGTACTTC. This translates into CASSQGVGRGEQYF.

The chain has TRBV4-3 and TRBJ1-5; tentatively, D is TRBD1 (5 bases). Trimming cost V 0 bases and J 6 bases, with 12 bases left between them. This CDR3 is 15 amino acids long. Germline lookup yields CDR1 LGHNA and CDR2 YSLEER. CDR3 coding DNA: TGCGCCAGCAGCCAAGAAGGCAGGGTGGGTCAGCCCCAGCATTTT. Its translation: CASSQEGRVGQPQHF.

The CDR3 sequence: CASSSRTGGAEGYTF. The CDR3 bases are TGTGCCAGCAGCTCCAGGACAGGGGGCGCGGAGGGCTACACCTTC. This rearrangement joins TRBV7-2 to TRBJ1-2; the match to TRBD1 covers 11 bases. V lost 4 bases and J lost 8; bases outside the gene matches: 9. Germline CDR1 reads SGHTA; CDR2 reads FQGNSA. The CDR3 has 15 residues.

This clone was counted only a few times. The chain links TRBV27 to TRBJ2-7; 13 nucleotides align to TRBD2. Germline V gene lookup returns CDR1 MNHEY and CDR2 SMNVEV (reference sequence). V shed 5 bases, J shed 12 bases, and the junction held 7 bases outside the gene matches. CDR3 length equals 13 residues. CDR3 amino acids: CASSGTSGRVGYF. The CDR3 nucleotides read TGTGCCAGCAGTGGTACTAGCGGGAGGGTGGGGTACTTC.

The CDR3, as DNA: TGCGCCAGCAGCCAAGACAGTAATCAGCCCCAGCATTTT. Its translation is CASSQDSNQPQHF. This chain uses TRBV4-3 with TRBJ1-5; D gene ambiguous. V was trimmed by 0 bases and J by 4 bases, leaving 4 bases between them. This CDR3 comprises 13 residues. Germline values: CDR1 LGHNA, CDR2 YSLEER.

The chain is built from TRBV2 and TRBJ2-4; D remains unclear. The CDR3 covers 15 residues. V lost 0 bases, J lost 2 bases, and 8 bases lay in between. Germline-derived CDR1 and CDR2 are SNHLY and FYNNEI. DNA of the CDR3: TGTGCCAGCAGTGAAGCTCCTCTAACCAAAAACATTCAGTACTTC. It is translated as CASSEAPLTKNIQYF. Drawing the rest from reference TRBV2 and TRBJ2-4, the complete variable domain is EPEVTQTPSHQVTQMGQEVILRCVPISNHLYFYWYRQILGQKVEFLVSFYNNEISEKSEIFDDQFSVERPDGSNFTLKIRSTKLEDSAMYFCASSEAPLTKNIQYFGAGTRLSVL.

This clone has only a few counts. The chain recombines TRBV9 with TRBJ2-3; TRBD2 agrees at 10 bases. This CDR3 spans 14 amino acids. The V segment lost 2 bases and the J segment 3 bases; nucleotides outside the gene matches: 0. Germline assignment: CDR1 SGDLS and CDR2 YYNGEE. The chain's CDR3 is CASSVGLATDTQYF. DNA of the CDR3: TGTGCCAGCAGCGTGGGACTAGCGACAGATACGCAGTATTTT.

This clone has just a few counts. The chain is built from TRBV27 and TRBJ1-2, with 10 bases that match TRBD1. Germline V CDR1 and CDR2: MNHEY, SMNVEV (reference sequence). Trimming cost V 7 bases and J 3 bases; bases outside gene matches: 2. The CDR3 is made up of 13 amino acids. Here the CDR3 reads CASTGTGDYGYTF. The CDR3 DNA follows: TGTGCCAGCACAGGGACAGGGGACTATGGCTACACCTTC.

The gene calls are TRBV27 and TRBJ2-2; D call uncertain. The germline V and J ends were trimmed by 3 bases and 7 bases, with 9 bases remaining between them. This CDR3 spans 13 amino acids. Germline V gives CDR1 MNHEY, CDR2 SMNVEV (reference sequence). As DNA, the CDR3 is TGTGCCAGCAGTTTTACGCGAATCGGGGAGCTGTTTTTT. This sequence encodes CASSFTRIGELFF.

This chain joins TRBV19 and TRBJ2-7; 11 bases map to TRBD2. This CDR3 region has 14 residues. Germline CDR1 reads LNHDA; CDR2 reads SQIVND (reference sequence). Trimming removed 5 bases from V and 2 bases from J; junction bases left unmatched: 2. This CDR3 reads CASSFSGRAYEQYF. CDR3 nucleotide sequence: TGTGCCAGTAGTTTTAGCGGGAGGGCCTACGAGCAGTACTTC. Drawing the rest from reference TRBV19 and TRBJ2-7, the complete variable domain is DGGITQSPKYLFRKEGQNVTLSCEQNLNHDAMYWYRQDPGQGLRLIYYSQIVNDFQKGDIAEGYSVSREKKESFPLTVTSAQKNPTAFYLCASSFSGRAYEQYFGPGTRLTVT.

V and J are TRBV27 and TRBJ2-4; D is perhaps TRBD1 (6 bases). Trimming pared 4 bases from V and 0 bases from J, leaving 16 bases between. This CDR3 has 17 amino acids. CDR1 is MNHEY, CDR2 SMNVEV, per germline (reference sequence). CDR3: CASSSGDRRLAKNIQYF. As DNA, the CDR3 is TGTGCCAGCAGTTCAGGCGACAGGCGGCTAGCCAAAAACATTCAGTACTTC.

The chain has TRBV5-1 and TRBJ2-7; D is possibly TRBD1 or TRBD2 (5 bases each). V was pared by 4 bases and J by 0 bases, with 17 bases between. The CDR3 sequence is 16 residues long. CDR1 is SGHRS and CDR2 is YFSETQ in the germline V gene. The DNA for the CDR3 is TGCGCCAGCAGCCTGAACCCCGGGACGGGCTCCTACGAGCAGTACTTC. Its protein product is CASSLNPGTGSYEQYF.

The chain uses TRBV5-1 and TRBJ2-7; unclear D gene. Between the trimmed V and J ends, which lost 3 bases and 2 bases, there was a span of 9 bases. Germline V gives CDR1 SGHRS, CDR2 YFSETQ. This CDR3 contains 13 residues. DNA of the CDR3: TGCGCCAGCAGCTCCACGCCCGCCTACGAGCAGTACTTC. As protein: CASSSTPAYEQYF.

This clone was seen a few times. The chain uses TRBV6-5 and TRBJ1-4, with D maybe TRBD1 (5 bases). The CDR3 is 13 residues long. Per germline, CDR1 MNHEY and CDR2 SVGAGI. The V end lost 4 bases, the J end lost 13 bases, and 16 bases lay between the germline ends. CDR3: CASSFGPPGALFF. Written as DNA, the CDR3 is TGTGCCAGCAGTTTCGGGCCCCCCGGGGCACTGTTTTTT.

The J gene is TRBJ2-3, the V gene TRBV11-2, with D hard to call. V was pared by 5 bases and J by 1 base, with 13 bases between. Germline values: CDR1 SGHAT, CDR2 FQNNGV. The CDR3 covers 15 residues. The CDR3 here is CASSGRVAGTDTQYF. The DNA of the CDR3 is TGTGCCAGCAGCGGTCGGGTAGCCGGCACAGATACGCAGTATTTT.